The 28 T cell receptor beta chains below all came from one sample that was sequenced in a study of blood T cell repertoires in COVID-19. The data were produced by immunoSEQ multiplex PCR, yet TCRdb's version contains in-frame clones alone and is incomplete. Of 150,000 to 200,000 clones listed, roughly 78% were seen once; the top ten hold approximately 7%. Sequenced: peripheral blood. The receptors were sampled from a man in his 70s with active or convalescent COVID-19.

Here the CDR3 reads CASSKEIGGYETSYEQYF. CDR3 bases: TGTGCCAGCAGCAAAGAGATTGGGGGCTACGAAACCTCCTACGAGCAGTACTTC. The gene calls are TRBV21-1 and TRBJ2-7; the D segment call TRBD1 is taken from the table without a DNA check. TRBV21-1 is given as a pseudogene. The CDR3 is 18 amino acids.

This chain uses TRBV7-7 with TRBJ1-1; D is uncertain. V lost 1 base and J lost 4, with 7 bases in between. The CDR3 has 13 amino acids. From germline, CDR1 is SSHAT and CDR2 FNYEAQ (reference sequence). The CDR3 DNA is TGTGCCAGCAGCTTAGGTTTCGGCACTGAAGCTTTCTTT. Translating gives CASSLGFGTEAFF.

A single count supports this clone. V usage is TRBV2 and J usage is TRBJ1-5; D may be TRBD1 (5 bases). The V and J ends lost 6 bases and 9 bases respectively, with 12 bases between them. The CDR3 loop spans 12 amino acids. Germline V CDR1 and CDR2: SNHLY, FYNNEI. The CDR3 DNA sequence: TGTGCCAGCAGCGGGACGGGGGGGCCCCAGCATTTT. This translates into CASSGTGGPQHF.

The CDR3 bases are TGTGCCGGACTGCCTAAGGCGGCCGGGGAAGCTTTCTTT. Translating it yields CAGLPKAAGEAFF. The chain has TRBV30 and TRBJ1-1; no clear D. CDR1 and CDR2 from the germline V gene are GTSNPN and SVGIG (reference sequence). V was shortened by 8 bases and J by 8 bases, with 21 bases between the two germline ends. The CDR3 runs 13 residues.

The gene calls are TRBV6-2 or TRBV6-3 and TRBJ2-5; D remains unclear. Per germline, CDR1 MNHEY and CDR2 SVGEGT. There are 15 residues in the CDR3. V shed 6 bases and J shed 5 bases, with 19 bases lying between them. The CDR3 DNA is TGTGCCAGCAGCCTCGTGCCTGGGCGAAGCGAGACCCAGTACTTC. It specifies CASSLVPGRSETQYF.

The sample holds a few counts of this clone. The identical CDR3 is also encoded by other nucleotide sequences in the sample. This rearrangement joins TRBV5-8 to TRBJ1-5; weak D call: TRBD1 (6 bases). Germline V gene data show CDR1 as SGHTS and CDR2 as YDEGEE. V was pared by 0 bases and J by 7 bases, with 11 bases between. There are 14 residues in the CDR3. This chain's CDR3 is CASSLVPGVQPQHF. DNA for the CDR3: TGTGCCAGCAGCTTGGTCCCAGGGGTCCAGCCCCAGCATTTT.

This rearrangement joins TRBV19 to TRBJ2-1; a weak D match, TRBD1 (6 bases). CDR1 is LNHDA, CDR2 SQIVND, per germline (reference sequence). Trimming left V 2 bases short and J 5 bases short, with 13 bases between. The CDR3 has 15 amino acids. The CDR3 reads CASSINGQSDNEQFF. The DNA for the CDR3 is TGTGCCAGTAGTATAAACGGACAGTCCGACAATGAGCAGTTCTTC. The full variable domain, its missing parts supplied by reference TRBV19 and TRBJ2-1, is DGGITQSPKYLFRKEGQNVTLSCEQNLNHDAMYWYRQDPGQGLRLIYYSQIVNDFQKGDIAEGYSVSREKKESFPLTVTSAQKNPTAFYLCASSINGQSDNEQFFGPGTRLTVL.

The gene calls are TRBV18 and TRBJ1-2; 11 nucleotides match TRBD1. The V segment lost 3 bases and the J segment 3 bases; nucleotides outside the gene matches: 3. CDR3 length: 15 amino acids. Germline values: CDR1 KGHSH, CDR2 LQKENI. CDR3 in DNA: TGTGCCAGCTCACCCGGGACAGGGGGTTACTATGGCTACACCTTC. Protein sequence: CASSPGTGGYYGYTF.

J is TRBJ1-1 and V is TRBV27; no reliable D call. Between the trimmed V and J ends, which lost 3 bases and 12 bases, there was a span of 17 bases. Germline-derived CDR1 and CDR2 are MNHEY and SMNVEV (reference sequence). This CDR3 comprises 13 residues. CDR3 protein: CASSFMGRGRTFF. In DNA form, the CDR3 reads TGTGCCAGCAGTTTTATGGGTCGAGGTCGGACTTTCTTT.

The chain couples TRBV24-1 to TRBJ2-2; 10 bases fit TRBD2. The CDR3 consists of 16 residues. Unmatched junction bases numbered 7, after V lost 4 bases and J lost 6 bases. Germline V gene lookup returns CDR1 KGHDR and CDR2 SFDVKD. CDR3 nucleotides: TGTGCCACCAGTGACTCTTATAGCGGGAGGCCCGGGGAGCTGTTTTTT. Translating gives CATSDSYSGRPGELFF.

This rearrangement joins TRBV30 to TRBJ1-6, with TRBD1 matching over 8 bases. J gave up 11 bases and V 2 bases, and 14 bases lay outside the gene matches. The CDR3 contains 16 residues. Germline V gene data show CDR1 as GTSNPN and CDR2 as SVGIG (reference sequence). The DNA for the CDR3 is TGTGCCTGGAGTCCTGGCGTCGGACAGGGAGGCACACCCCTCCACTTT. Translating it yields CAWSPGVGQGGTPLHF.

The chain joins TRBV30 to TRBJ2-3, with 7 bases that match TRBD2. V lost 7 bases to trimming and J lost 1 base; unmatched junction nucleotides: 2. Germline assignment: CDR1 GTSNPN and CDR2 SVGIG (reference sequence). The CDR3 consists of 12 residues. The CDR3 sequence is CALSGGTDTQYF. As DNA, the CDR3 is TGTGCCTTGAGCGGGGGCACAGATACGCAGTATTTT.

In its sample, this clone was seen many times. The V call is TRBV11-2, the J call TRBJ1-1; 8 nucleotides align to TRBD1. CDR3 length equals 18 residues. From germline, CDR1 is SGHAT and CDR2 FQNNGV. Trimming took 5 bases from V and 0 from J; bases not matched to a gene: 14. For the CDR3, the DNA is TGTGCCAGCAGCCATTCCTTAAGGGGACAGGTCCTGAACACTGAAGCTTTCTTT. This encodes CASSHSLRGQVLNTEAFF.

J is TRBJ1-1 and V is TRBV2; D remains unclear. The V gene's germline CDR1 is SNHLY and CDR2 FYNNEI. V dropped 6 bases and J dropped 1 base, with 12 bases sitting between them. CDR3 length: 14 residues. Here the CDR3 reads CASRATLTNTEAFF. As DNA, the CDR3 is TGTGCCAGCAGGGCGACACTTACGAACACTGAAGCTTTCTTT. Looking up the rest from reference TRBV2 and TRBJ1-1 gives the full variable domain: EPEVTQTPSHQVTQMGQEVILRCVPISNHLYFYWYRQILGQKVEFLVSFYNNEISEKSEIFDDQFSVERPDGSNFTLKIRSTKLEDSAMYFCASRATLTNTEAFFGQGTRLTVV.

The chain employs TRBV7-6 and TRBJ2-1; 11 bases are shared with TRBD1. The CDR3 loop spans 18 amino acids. The germline CDR1 and CDR2 sequences are SGHVS and FNYEAQ. V lost 5 bases, J lost 10 bases, and 19 bases stayed unmatched. CDR3: CASSRYAPGGQGVREQFF. CDR3 nucleotides: TGTGCCAGCAGCCGATATGCCCCCGGGGGACAGGGGGTTCGAGAGCAGTTCTTC.

This clone showed up just once. The gene calls are TRBV18 and TRBJ1-6; D call uncertain. Deletions cut 5 bases from V and 10 bases from J, with 18 bases between. The CDR3 covers 15 residues. Germline V gives CDR1 KGHSH, CDR2 LQKENI. CDR3 nucleotides: TGTGCCAGCTCAAAAACCGGAGAATCGATCTCACCCCTCCACTTT. Its protein is CASSKTGESISPLHF.

This clone was seen ten or more times. The chain recombines TRBV5-1 with TRBJ1-1, with D maybe TRBD1 (6 bases). The CDR3 totals 15 residues. The V gene lost 2 bases and the J gene lost 5 bases, with 16 bases spanning the gap. The germline V gene encodes CDR1 SGHRS and CDR2 YFSETQ. This CDR3 reads CASSFFQGRETEAFF. CDR3 nucleotides: TGCGCCAGCAGCTTTTTTCAGGGGCGGGAGACTGAAGCTTTCTTT. Drawing the rest from reference TRBV5-1 and TRBJ1-1, the complete variable domain is KAGVTQTPRYLIKTRGQQVTLSCSPISGHRSVSWYQQTPGQGLQFLFEYFSETQRNKGNFPGRFSGRQFSNSRSEMNVSTLELGDSALYLCASSFFQGRETEAFFGQGTRLTVV.

This chain uses TRBV3-1 (or the pseudogene TRBV3-2) with TRBJ2-3; 11 bases line up with TRBD2. The CDR3 length is 17 residues. Germline V gene data show CDR1 as LGHDT and CDR2 as YNNKEL (reference sequence). V shed 2 bases and J 2 bases; nucleotides not matched to a gene: 6. CDR3 protein: CASSQYSGGAPTDTQYF. The CDR3 bases are TGTGCCAGCAGCCAATATAGCGGGGGGGCCCCCACAGATACGCAGTATTTT.

V gene TRBV25-1 combines with J gene TRBJ2-7, with D possibly matching TRBD2 (5 bases). This CDR3 has 12 residues. Trimming cost V 11 bases and J 2 bases, with 13 bases left between them. Germline CDR1 reads MGHDK; CDR2 reads SYGVNS. Written as DNA, the CDR3 is TGTGCCTCCGTCGGGGAGACCTACGAGCAGTACTTC. Its protein is CASVGETYEQYF.

This clone is a singleton in its sample. The V call is TRBV5-1, the J call TRBJ1-2; maybe TRBD1 (6 bases). CDR3 size: 15 residues. Germline V CDR1 and CDR2: SGHRS, YFSETQ. V was trimmed by 4 bases and J by 2 bases, leaving 15 bases between them. Here the CDR3 DNA reads TGCGCCAGCAGCCTCCAGACAGGAGAGAACTATGGCTACACCTTC. It specifies CASSLQTGENYGYTF.

CDR3 amino acids: CASSEDPKGGHQPQHF. The CDR3 nucleotides read TGTGCCAGCAGTGAGGACCCTAAGGGGGGGCACCAGCCCCAGCATTTT. The chain carries TRBV6-2 or TRBV6-3 and TRBJ1-5; D may be TRBD1 (6 bases). CDR1 MNHEY and CDR2 SVGEGT come from the germline V gene. This CDR3 has 16 residues. Trimming pared 5 bases from V and 7 bases from J, leaving 21 bases between.

The V call is TRBV10-2, the J call TRBJ1-2; tentatively, D is TRBD1 (5 bases). V lost 3 bases and J lost 6, with 11 bases in between. The CDR3 spans 13 residues. Germline CDR1 reads WSHSY; CDR2 reads SAAADI. The CDR3 region has the DNA TGCGCCAGCAGTGACCCAGGGCTTGATGGCTACACCTTC. Protein sequence: CASSDPGLDGYTF.

The chain combines TRBV27 with TRBJ1-1; D is perhaps TRBD1 (6 bases). CDR1 and CDR2 from the germline V gene are MNHEY and SMNVEV (reference sequence). V was cut by 4 bases and J by 4 bases, with 13 bases left in between. The length of the CDR3 is 14 residues. The CDR3 sequence: CASSWMDSSTEAFF. DNA for the CDR3: TGTGCCAGCAGTTGGATGGACAGTAGCACTGAAGCTTTCTTT.

The rearrangement links TRBV9 to TRBJ2-7; 8 bases map to TRBD1. This CDR3 comprises 13 residues. CDR1 is SGDLS and CDR2 is YYNGEE in the germline V gene. After removal of 3 bases from V and 5 bases from J, the junction contained 4 bases not matched to a gene. The chain's CDR3 is CASSEGQGHEQYF. The CDR3 region has the DNA TGTGCCAGCAGCGAAGGACAGGGCCACGAGCAGTACTTC.

The chain carries TRBV5-4 and TRBJ1-2; D call uncertain. Per the germline V gene, CDR1 is SGHNT and CDR2 is YYREEE (reference sequence). The CDR3 contains 15 residues. V dropped 0 bases and J dropped 1 base, with 10 bases sitting between them. The CDR3 sequence: CASSLARQSNYGYTF. The CDR3 DNA is TGTGCCAGCAGCTTGGCCAGGCAGAGTAACTATGGCTACACCTTC.

The chain recombines TRBV29-1 with TRBJ2-3, with D perhaps matching TRBD2 (5 bases). V lost 6 bases to trimming and J lost 3 bases, with 10 bases between them. CDR3 length equals 12 residues. Germline values: CDR1 SQVTM, CDR2 ANQGSEA. CDR3 amino acids: CSVGESTDTQYF. The CDR3, as DNA: TGCAGCGTCGGGGAGAGTACAGATACGCAGTATTTT.

The chain couples TRBV30 to TRBJ2-7; 10 positions agree with TRBD1. J lost 2 bases, V lost 2 bases, and 9 bases had no gene match. The CDR3 spans 16 residues. Looked up from germline, CDR1 is GTSNPN and CDR2 is SVGIG (reference sequence). CDR3 residues: CAWSIHPGQGPYEQYF. The CDR3 DNA follows: TGTGCCTGGAGTATCCATCCGGGACAGGGGCCCTACGAGCAGTACTTC.

A single count supports this clone. The V gene is TRBV18, the J gene TRBJ1-1, with D uncertain. Trimming pared 5 bases from V and 2 bases from J, leaving 12 bases between. This CDR3 comprises 14 residues. Germline CDR1 reads KGHSH; CDR2 reads LQKENI. The CDR3 DNA sequence: TGTGCCAGCTCAAAAAGCGGAGTTAACACTGAAGCTTTCTTT. Translated, it gives CASSKSGVNTEAFF.